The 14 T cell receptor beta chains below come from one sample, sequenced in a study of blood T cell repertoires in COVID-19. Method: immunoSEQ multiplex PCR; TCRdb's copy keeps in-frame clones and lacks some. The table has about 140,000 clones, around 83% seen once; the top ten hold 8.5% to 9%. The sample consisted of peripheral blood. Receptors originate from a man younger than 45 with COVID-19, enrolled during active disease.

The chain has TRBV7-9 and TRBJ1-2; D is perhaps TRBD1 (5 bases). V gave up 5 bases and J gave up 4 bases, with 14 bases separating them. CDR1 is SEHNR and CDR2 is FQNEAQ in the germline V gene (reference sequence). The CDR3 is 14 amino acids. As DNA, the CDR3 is TGTGCCAGCAGCCAGACAGTTATCGCCTATGGCTACACCTTC. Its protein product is CASSQTVIAYGYTF.

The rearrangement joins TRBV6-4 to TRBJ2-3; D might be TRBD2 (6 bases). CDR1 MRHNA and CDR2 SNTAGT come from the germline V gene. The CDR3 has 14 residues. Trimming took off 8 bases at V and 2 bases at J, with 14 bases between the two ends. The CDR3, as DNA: TGTGCCAGCGGAGGGCAGGGCACCACAGATACGCAGTATTTT. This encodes CASGGQGTTDTQYF.

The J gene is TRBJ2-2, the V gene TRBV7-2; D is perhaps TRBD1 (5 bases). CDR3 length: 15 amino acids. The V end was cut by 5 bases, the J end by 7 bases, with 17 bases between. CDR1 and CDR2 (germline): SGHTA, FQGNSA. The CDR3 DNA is TGTGCCAGCAGCCTCCAGGGTGGGTTGATCGGGGAGCTGTTTTTT. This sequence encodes CASSLQGGLIGELFF.

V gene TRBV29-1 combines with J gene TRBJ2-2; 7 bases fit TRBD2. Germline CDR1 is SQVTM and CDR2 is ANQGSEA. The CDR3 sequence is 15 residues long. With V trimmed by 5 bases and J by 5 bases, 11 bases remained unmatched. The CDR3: CSVLFGRRATGELFF. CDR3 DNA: TGCAGCGTTCTTTTCGGGAGGCGGGCTACCGGGGAGCTGTTTTTT.

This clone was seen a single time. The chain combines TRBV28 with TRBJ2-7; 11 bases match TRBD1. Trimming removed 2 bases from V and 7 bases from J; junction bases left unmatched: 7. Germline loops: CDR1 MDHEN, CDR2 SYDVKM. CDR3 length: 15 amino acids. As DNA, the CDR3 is TGTGCCAGCAGTTTAATCGGACAGGGGGCAAGGGAGCAGTACTTC. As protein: CASSLIGQGAREQYF. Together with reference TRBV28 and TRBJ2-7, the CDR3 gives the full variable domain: DVKVTQSSRYLVKRTGEKVFLECVQDMDHENMFWYRQDPGLGLRLIYFSYDVKMKEKGDIPEGYSVSREKKERFSLILESASTNQTSMYLCASSLIGQGAREQYFGPGTRLTVT.

CDR3 amino acids: CASSQNEDNEQYF. The CDR3, as DNA: TGTGCCAGCAGCCAAAATGAGGATAACGAGCAGTACTTC. This chain connects TRBV14 to TRBJ2-7; unclear D gene. There are 13 residues in the CDR3. CDR1 and CDR2 from the germline V gene are SGHDN and FVKESK. The V and J ends lost 2 bases and 5 bases respectively, with 10 bases between them.

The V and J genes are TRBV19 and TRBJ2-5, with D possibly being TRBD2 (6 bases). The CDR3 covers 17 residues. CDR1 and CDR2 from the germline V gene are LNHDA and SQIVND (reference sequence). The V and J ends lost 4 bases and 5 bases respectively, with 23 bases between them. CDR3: CASSKTHLAAGGETQYF. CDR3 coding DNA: TGTGCCAGTAGTAAGACCCACCTTGCTGCTGGAGGGGAGACCCAGTACTTC.

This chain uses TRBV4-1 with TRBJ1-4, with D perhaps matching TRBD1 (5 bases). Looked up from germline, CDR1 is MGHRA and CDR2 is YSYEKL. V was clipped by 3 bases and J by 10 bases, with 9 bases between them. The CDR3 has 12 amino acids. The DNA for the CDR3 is TGCGCCAGCAGCCAGGGGCTGGGAAAACTGTTTTTT. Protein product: CASSQGLGKLFF.

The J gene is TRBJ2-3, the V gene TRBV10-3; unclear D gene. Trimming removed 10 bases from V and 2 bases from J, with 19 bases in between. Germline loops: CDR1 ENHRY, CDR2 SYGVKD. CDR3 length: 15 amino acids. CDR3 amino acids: CATSPRLPPTDTQYF. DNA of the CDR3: TGTGCCACCAGCCCTAGACTGCCCCCCACAGATACGCAGTATTTT.

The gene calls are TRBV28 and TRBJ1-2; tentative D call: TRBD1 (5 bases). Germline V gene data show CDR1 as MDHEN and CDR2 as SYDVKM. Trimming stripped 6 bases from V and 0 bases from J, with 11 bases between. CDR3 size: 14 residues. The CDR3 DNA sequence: TGTGCCAGCAGCCCCGGGGGGGCTAACTATGGCTACACCTTC. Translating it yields CASSPGGANYGYTF.

CDR3 sequence reads: CATSPRGVTYEQYF. CDR3 DNA sequence: TGTGCCACCAGTCCCAGGGGGGTTACATACGAGCAGTACTTC. The chain employs TRBV15 and TRBJ2-7, with a weak D call TRBD1 (7 bases). The ends were cut back, 6 bases at V and 4 bases at J, with 16 bases in the middle. CDR3 length: 14 residues. The V gene's germline CDR1 is LNHNV and CDR2 YYDKDF (reference sequence).

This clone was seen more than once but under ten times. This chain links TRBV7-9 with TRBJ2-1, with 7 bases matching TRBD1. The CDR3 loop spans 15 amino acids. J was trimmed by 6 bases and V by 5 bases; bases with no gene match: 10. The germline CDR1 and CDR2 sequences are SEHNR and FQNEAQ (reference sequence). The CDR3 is CASSPPGQLLNEQFF. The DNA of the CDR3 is TGTGCCAGCAGCCCGCCGGGACAGCTACTCAATGAGCAGTTCTTC.

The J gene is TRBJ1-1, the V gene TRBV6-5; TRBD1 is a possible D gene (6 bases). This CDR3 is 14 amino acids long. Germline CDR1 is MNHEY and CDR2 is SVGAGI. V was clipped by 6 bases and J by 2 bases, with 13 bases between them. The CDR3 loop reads CASSQQGSNTEAFF. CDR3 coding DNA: TGTGCCAGCAGCCAACAGGGTAGTAACACTGAAGCTTTCTTT.

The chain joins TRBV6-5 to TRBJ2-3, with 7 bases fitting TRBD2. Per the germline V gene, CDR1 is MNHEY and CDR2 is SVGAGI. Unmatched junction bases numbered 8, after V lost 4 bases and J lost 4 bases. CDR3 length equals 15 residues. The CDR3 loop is CASSSRGLEADTQYF. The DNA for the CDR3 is TGTGCCAGCAGTTCCCGAGGACTAGAGGCAGATACGCAGTATTTT.